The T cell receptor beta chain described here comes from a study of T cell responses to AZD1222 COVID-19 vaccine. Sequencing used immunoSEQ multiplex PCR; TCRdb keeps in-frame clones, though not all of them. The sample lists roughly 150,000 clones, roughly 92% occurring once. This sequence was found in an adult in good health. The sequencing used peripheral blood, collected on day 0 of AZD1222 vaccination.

In nucleotides, the CDR3 is TGTGCCAGCAGCCAGCCCAGGGTTACGAATTCACCCCTCCACTTT. It encodes CASSQPRVTNSPLHF. The rearrangement joins TRBV3-1 (or the pseudogene TRBV3-2) to TRBJ1-6, with D possibly matching TRBD1 (5 bases). The V end lost 3 bases, the J end lost 7 bases, and 13 bases lay between the germline ends. The length of the CDR3 is 15 residues. Per the germline V gene, CDR1 is LGHDT and CDR2 is YNNKEL (reference sequence).